A selection of T cell receptor beta chains follows, all from one sample in a study of blood T cell repertoires in COVID-19. TCRdb's copy holds only in-frame clones and misses some; the assay was immunoSEQ multiplex PCR. The sample lists 65,000 to 75,000 clones, 70% to 90% occurring once. Material for sequencing was peripheral blood. These TCRs come from a man aged 45-65 years with active COVID-19. Each CDR3 is given with its conserved first and last residue. The D gene is left open where the match is weak.

TRBV4-2	TRBD1	CASSPRGDRGLGGYTF
TRBV10-3	.	CAISGGQHQIPSSYNSPLHF
TRBV5-4	.	CASSRPQTGPGYTF
TRBV28	TRBD1	CASSRDRPNTIYF
TRBV28	.	CASTPHDVGQETQYF
TRBV9	TRBD2	CASSAVGRGGFGDTQYF
TRBV9	TRBD1	CASSDRGAGTGELFF
TRBV5-4	TRBD1	CASSSARTGRAKNIQYF
TRBV3-1/TRBV3-2	.	CASSQGRAAYNSPLHF
TRBV27	.	CASSLSAYYTEAFF
TRBV6-2/TRBV6-3	TRBD1	CASSSTGVKSYEQYF
TRBV9	.	CASSVGGQSYNEQFF
TRBV6-5	.	CASSSGGADYGYTF
TRBV9	.	CASSVGATGNTEAFF
TRBV7-6	TRBD2	CASSSAGPYNEQFF